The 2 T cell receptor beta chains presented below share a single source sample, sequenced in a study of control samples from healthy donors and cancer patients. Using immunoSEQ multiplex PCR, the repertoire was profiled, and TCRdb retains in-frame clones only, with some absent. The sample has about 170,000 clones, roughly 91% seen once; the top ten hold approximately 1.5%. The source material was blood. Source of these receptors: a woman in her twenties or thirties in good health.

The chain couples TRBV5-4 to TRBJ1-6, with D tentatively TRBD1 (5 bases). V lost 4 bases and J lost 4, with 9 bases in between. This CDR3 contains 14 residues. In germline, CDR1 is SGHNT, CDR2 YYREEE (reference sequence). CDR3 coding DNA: TGTGCCAGCAGCGGGACTGGATATAATTCACCCCTCCACTTT. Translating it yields CASSGTGYNSPLHF.

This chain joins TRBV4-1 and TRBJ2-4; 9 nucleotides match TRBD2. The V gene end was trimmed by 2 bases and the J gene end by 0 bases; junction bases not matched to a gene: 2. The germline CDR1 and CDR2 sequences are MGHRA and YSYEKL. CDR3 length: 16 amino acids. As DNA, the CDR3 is TGCGCCAGCAGCCAACTAGCGGGGCTAGCCAAAAACATTCAGTACTTC. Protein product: CASSQLAGLAKNIQYF.